This TCR beta chain was retrieved from a study of cytomegalovirus exposure and HLA in healthy donors. Across the whole study: HLA-typed donors contributed about 85 million unique TCRs, which were held in an early data release.

In the PCR, 60 Vbeta and 13 Jbeta primers were used. TCRdb's table, derived via immunoSEQ multiplex PCR, lists solely in-frame clones and lacks some. The top ten clones hold around 0.92% of a sample with roughly 120,000 clones, about 80% of them seen once. In the case of this clone: What it recognizes is unknown.

Findings and limits, study-wide: Because they were indistinguishable, some V segments, including TRBV6-2 and TRBV6-3, were excluded. Certain sequence variants were highly shared and formed a cluster, and this cluster was likely a sequencing artifact.

The CDR3 is 13 residues long. CDR1 is MNHEY and CDR2 is SVGAGI in the germline V gene. The V end lost 8 bases, the J end lost 2 bases, and 10 bases lay between the germline ends. This sequence was found in a human donor in good health. This chain uses TRBV6-5 with TRBJ2-1; D is perhaps TRBD2 (6 bases). Sequenced input: PBMCs. CDR3 sequence reads: CASAIAAYNEQFF. Written as DNA, the CDR3 is TGTGCCAGCGCAATAGCGGCCTACAATGAGCAGTTCTTC.